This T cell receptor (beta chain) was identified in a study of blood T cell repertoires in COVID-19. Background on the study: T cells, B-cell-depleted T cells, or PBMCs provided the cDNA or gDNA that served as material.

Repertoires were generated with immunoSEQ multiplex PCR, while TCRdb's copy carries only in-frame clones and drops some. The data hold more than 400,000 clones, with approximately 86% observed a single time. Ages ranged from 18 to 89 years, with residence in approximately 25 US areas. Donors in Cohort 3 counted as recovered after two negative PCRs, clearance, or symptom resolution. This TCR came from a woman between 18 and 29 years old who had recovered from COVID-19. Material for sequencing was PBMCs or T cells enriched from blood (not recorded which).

The CDR3 sequence: CASSQDSYYGYTF. CDR3 nucleotide sequence: TGTGCCAGTAGTCAGGACAGCTACTATGGCTACACCTTC. This sequence joins TRBV19 and TRBJ1-2, with D tentatively TRBD1 (6 bases). V lost 5 bases and J lost 3, with 10 bases in between. The CDR3 extends over 13 amino acids. CDR1 LNHDA and CDR2 SQIVND come from the germline V gene (reference sequence).